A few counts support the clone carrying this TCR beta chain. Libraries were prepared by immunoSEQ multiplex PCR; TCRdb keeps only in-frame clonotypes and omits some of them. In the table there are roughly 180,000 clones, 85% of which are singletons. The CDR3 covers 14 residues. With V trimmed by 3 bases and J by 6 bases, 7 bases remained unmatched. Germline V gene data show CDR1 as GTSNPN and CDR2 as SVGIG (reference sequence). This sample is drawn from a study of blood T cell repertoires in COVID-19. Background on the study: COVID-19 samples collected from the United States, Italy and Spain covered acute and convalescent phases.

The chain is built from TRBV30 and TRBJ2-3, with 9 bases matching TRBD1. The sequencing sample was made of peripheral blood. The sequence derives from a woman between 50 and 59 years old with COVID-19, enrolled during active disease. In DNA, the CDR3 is TGTGCCTGGAGAACGGGACAGGGATTCGATACGCAGTATTTT. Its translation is CAWRTGQGFDTQYF.